This T cell receptor (beta chain) appears in the sequencing data of a study of shared clonotypes between healthy human individuals. Naive CD8 populations comprised CD45RO-negative cells positively selected for CCR7, excluding terminally differentiated effector memory CD45RA+ cells. This table comes from immunoSEQ multiplex PCR, and its TCRdb copy is limited to in-frame clones, with some not included. The table includes about 2.1 million clones, approximately 92% detected once. Study findings and constraints: Naive CD4 clonotypes overlapped across a handful of donors at approximately 4.5%. Although depth was large, rarefaction showed that sequencing of the sorted subsets was incomplete.

As concerns this clone: The antigen is not known.

With 4 bases removed from V and 6 bases from J, the gap between germline ends came to 15 bases. The CDR3 totals 14 residues. In germline, CDR1 is SGHRS, CDR2 YFSETQ. This TCR came from a young man in good health. Some clones in this sample may be carry-over from other donors' samples. V gene TRBV5-1 combines with J gene TRBJ2-3; D is ambiguous. Sequenced input: naive CD8+ T cells from PBMCs. The CDR3 loop is CASSKAGRPDTQYF. For the CDR3, the DNA is TGCGCCAGCAGCAAGGCCGGGCGTCCCGATACGCAGTATTTT.